Listed below are T cell receptor beta chains from one sample, sequenced in a study of cytomegalovirus exposure and HLA in healthy donors. The method was immunoSEQ multiplex PCR; TCRdb's version includes in-frame clones alone and lacks a portion of them. Among 140,000 to 150,000 clones listed, approximately 67% were seen once. The sequenced sample consisted of PBMCs. The receptors derive from an older woman in good health and CMV-seronegative. The CDR3 runs from the conserved cysteine through the conserved F or W. A D gene is named only where the DNA matches it firmly. Only some rows state a clone size, as once, few, many or a class for expanded clones.

few,14,-,TRBJ2-3,TRBV5-1,CASSLEGVADTQYF,TGCGCCAGCAGCTTGGAGGGGGTTGCCGATACGCAGTATTTT
-,15,-,TRBJ2-7,TRBV6-5,CAVGRAGARSYEQYF,TGTGCCGTCGGGCGGGCGGGGGCCCGCTCCTACGAGCAGTACTTC
-,14,TRBD2,TRBJ2-7,TRBV27,CASSGGLAGVEQYF,TGTGCCAGCAGTGGAGGACTAGCGGGAGTCGAGCAGTACTTC
-,14,TRBD2,TRBJ2-5,TRBV6-1,CASRLLAAQETQYF,TGTGCCAGCCGACTACTAGCGGCCCAAGAGACCCAGTACTTC
-,16,-,TRBJ1-5,TRBV7-8,CASSLLVSNSNQPQHF,TGTGCCAGCAGCTTATTGGTCAGTAATAGCAATCAGCCCCAGCATTTT
few,16,TRBD1,TRBJ1-5,TRBV28,CASRAPGGALRQPQHF,TGTGCCAGCAGGGCTCCAGGGGGTGCCCTCAGGCAGCCCCAGCATTTT
-,15,-,TRBJ1-1,TRBV9,CATTPPGNLNTEAFF,TGTGCCACGACACCCCCAGGCAACCTGAACACTGAAGCTTTCTTT
-,16,TRBD2,TRBJ2-3,TRBV28,CASSRGLAGGQDTQYF,TGTGCCAGCAGCAGGGGACTAGCGGGAGGGCAAGATACGCAGTATTTT
-,16,TRBD2,TRBJ2-3,TRBV7-2,CASSPLWAGGQDTQYF,TGTGCCAGCAGCCCCCTTTGGGCGGGGGGGCAAGATACGCAGTATTTT
-,16,TRBD2,TRBJ2-3,TRBV11-2,CASSPTAGARTDTQYF,TGTGCCAGCAGCCCGACAGCGGGAGCCAGAACAGATACGCAGTATTTT
-,17,TRBD1,TRBJ1-1,TRBV11-2,CASSFRPSGGLFTEAFF,TGTGCCAGCAGCTTTAGACCGTCAGGGGGCCTTTTCACTGAAGCTTTCTTT
-,16,TRBD1,TRBJ1-1,TRBV11-1,CASSSGRGQTNTEAFF,TGTGCCAGCAGCTCCGGCAGGGGGCAAACGAACACTGAAGCTTTCTTT
few,14,-,TRBJ1-2,TRBV28,CASYGTNTNYGYTF,TGTGCCAGCTACGGGACAAACACTAACTATGGCTACACCTTC
few,12,-,TRBJ1-1,TRBV7-9,CASSLEAGAAFF,TGTGCCAGCAGCTTAGAGGCAGGTGCAGCTTTCTTT
-,15,-,TRBJ2-7,TRBV4-3,CASSQDSERSYEQYF,TGCGCCAGCAGCCAAGATAGCGAGCGTTCCTACGAGCAGTACTTC
-,14,-,TRBJ1-2,TRBV5-1,CASSLAGPSYGYTF,TGCGCCAGCAGCTTGGCGGGTCCCAGCTATGGCTACACCTTC
few,16,-,TRBJ2-5,TRBV2,CASSEGLARGGETQYF,TGTGCCAGCAGTGAAGGTCTCGCCCGAGGGGGAGAGACCCAGTACTTC
-,14,-,TRBJ2-3,TRBV7-3,CASSTGTKADTQYF,TGTGCCAGCAGCACCGGGACAAAAGCAGATACGCAGTATTTT
-,15,TRBD1,TRBJ1-2,TRBV6-1,CASRYQGQGDYGYTF,TGTGCCAGCAGATATCAGGGTCAGGGGGACTATGGCTACACCTTC
-,16,TRBD1,TRBJ2-7,TRBV11-2,CASSPLSGTGHYEQYF,TGTGCCAGCAGCCCGCTCTCCGGGACAGGGCACTACGAGCAGTACTTC
-,17,TRBD2,TRBJ2-3,TRBV11-3,CASRIIGKRGRTDTQYF,TGTGCCAGCCGCATCATCGGCAAGCGGGGGCGCACAGATACGCAGTATTTT
once,14,TRBD1,TRBJ2-7,TRBV7-8,CASSFRTGDNEQYF,TGTGCCAGCAGCTTTAGGACAGGGGACAACGAGCAGTACTTC
-,14,-,TRBJ2-7,TRBV6-6,CASSSAQGSWVQYF,TGTGCCAGCAGTTCCGCACAGGGCTCGTGGGTGCAGTACTTC
-,15,TRBD1,TRBJ2-1,TRBV4-1,CASSQEGQGRNEQFF,TGCGCCAGCAGCCAAGAGGGACAGGGTAGGAATGAGCAGTTCTTC
few,15,TRBD1,TRBJ1-2,TRBV29-1,CSAIAPGQGTYGYTF,TGCAGCGCGATTGCCCCGGGACAGGGAACCTATGGCTACACCTTC
-,15,-,TRBJ1-1,TRBV7-9,CASSLLGGRDTEAFF,TGTGCCAGCAGCTTATTGGGGGGGCGTGACACTGAAGCTTTCTTT
-,16,TRBD2,TRBJ2-2,TRBV5-4,CASSVRLAAYTGELFF,TGTGCCAGCAGCGTAAGACTAGCGGCCTACACCGGGGAGCTGTTTTTT